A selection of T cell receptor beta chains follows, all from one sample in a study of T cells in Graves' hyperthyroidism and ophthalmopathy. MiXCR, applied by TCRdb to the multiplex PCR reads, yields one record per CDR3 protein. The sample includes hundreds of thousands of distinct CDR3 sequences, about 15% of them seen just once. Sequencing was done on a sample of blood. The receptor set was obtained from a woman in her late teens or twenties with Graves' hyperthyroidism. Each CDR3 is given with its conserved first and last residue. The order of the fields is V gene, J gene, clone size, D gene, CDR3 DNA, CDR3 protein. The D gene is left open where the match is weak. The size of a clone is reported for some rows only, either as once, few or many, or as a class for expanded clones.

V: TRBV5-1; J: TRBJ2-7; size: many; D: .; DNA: TGCGCCAGCAGCTCGGGCCCCAGCTCCTACGAGCAGTACTTC; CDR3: CASSSGPSSYEQYF
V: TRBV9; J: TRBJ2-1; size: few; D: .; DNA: TGTGCCAGCAGCCCACAAATGATGGCCTATAATGAGCAGTTCTTC; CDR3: CASSPQMMAYNEQFF
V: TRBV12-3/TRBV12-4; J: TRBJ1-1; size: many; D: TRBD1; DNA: TGTGCCAGCACCCAGGACAGGGATATAGTGAACACTGAAGCTTTCTTT; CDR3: CASTQDRDIVNTEAFF
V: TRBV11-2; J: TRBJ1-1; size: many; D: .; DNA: TGTGCCAGCAGCTGGGACACTGAAGCTTTCTTT; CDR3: CASSWDTEAFF
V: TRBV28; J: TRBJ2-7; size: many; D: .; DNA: TGTGCCAGCAGTTTAACGCAGAGCTACGAGCAGTACTTC; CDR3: CASSLTQSYEQYF
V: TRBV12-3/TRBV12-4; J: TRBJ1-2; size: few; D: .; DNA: TGTGCCAACTATAGGGAGGGGGGCGGCTACACCTTC; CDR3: CANYREGGGYTF
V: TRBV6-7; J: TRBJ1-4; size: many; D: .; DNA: TGTGCCAGCAGTTACGCGACGGGGACGCCCGCAACTAATGAAAAACTGTTTTTT; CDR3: CASSYATGTPATNEKLFF
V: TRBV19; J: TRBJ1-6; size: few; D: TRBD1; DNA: TGTGCCAGTAGTCCGTGGGACAGGGTTGGCTCACCCCTCCACTTT; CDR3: CASSPWDRVGSPLHF
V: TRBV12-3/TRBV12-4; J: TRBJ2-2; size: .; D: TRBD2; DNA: TGTGCCAGCAGTTTATGGCTAGCGGGAGTAGGGGAGCTGTTTTTT; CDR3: CASSLWLAGVGELFF
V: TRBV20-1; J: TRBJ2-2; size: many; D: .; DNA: TGCAGTGCTAGTGCAGGATCTAACACCGGGGAGCTGTTTTTT; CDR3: CSASAGSNTGELFF
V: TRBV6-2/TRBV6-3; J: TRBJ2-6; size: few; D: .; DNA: TGTGCCAGCAGTTACGGGGCTGGGGCCAACGTCCTGACTTTC; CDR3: CASSYGAGANVLTF
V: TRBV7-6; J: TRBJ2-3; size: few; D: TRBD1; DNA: TGTGCCAGCAGCATACTCGACAGGGCGTGGACAGATACGCAGTATTTT; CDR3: CASSILDRAWTDTQYF
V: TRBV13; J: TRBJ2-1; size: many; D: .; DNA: TGTGCCAGCAAGACCGGGGGTAGCTATGAGCAGTTCTTC; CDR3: CASKTGGSYEQFF
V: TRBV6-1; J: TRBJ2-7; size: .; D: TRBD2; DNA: TGTGCCAGTATTCGAACTAGCGGTAATTTTGGGGACCGATACGAGCAGTACTTC; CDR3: CASIRTSGNFGDRYEQYF
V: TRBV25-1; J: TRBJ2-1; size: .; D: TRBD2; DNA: TGTGCCAGCAGTGCAGAGTTCGGGACTAGCGGGGGGAATGAGCAGTTCTTC; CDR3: CASSAEFGTSGGNEQFF
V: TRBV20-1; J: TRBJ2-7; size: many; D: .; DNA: TGCAGTGCTACCGTCGGGGGCTCCTCCTACGAGCAGTACTTC; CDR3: CSATVGGSSYEQYF
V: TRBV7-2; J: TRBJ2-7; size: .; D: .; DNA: TGTGCCAGCAGCCGTTACAGAGCCTACGAGCAGTACTTC; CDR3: CASSRYRAYEQYF
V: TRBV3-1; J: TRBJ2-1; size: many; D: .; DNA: TGTGCCAGCAGCCATCAGAACAATGAGCAGTTCTTC; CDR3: CASSHQNNEQFF
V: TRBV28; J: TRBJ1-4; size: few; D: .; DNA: TGTGCCAGCAGCCATAGTATCGGGGGCGGTTGGGAAAAACTGTTTTTT; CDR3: CASSHSIGGGWEKLFF
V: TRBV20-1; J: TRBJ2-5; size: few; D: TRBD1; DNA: TGCAGTGCTCCTCAGGGGGCGCTAGGGGAGACCCAGTACTTC; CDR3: CSAPQGALGETQYF
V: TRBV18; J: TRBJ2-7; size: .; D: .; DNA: TGTGCCAGCTCACCGACAGAGGCCTCCTACGAGCAGTACTTC; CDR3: CASSPTEASYEQYF
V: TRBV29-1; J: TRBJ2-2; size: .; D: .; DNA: TGCAGCGTTGAAGGAGGGCGAAAGAACACCGGGGAGCTGTTTTTT; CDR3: CSVEGGRKNTGELFF
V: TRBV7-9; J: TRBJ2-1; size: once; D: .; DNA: TGTGCCAGCAGCCGCACCTACGAGCAGTTCTTC; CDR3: CASSRTYEQFF
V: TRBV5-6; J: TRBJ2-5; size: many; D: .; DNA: TGTGCCAGCAGCTCGCTAGGACAGCACCAAGAGACCCAGTACTTC; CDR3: CASSSLGQHQETQYF